These 3 T cell receptor beta chains came from one sample sequenced in a study of CD8 T cells in Susac syndrome. An input of roughly 0.5 to 1 ug of RNA was subjected to reverse transcription using random hexamers. Via MiXCR, TCRdb re-called the immunoSEQ multiplex PCR reads, giving one row per CDR3 protein. The sample holds about 140,000 distinct CDR3 sequences, over 85% seen once. The sequencing input was CD8+ T cells from PBMCs. These receptors originate from a human donor in good health.

A single count supports this clonotype. V is TRBV20-1 and J is TRBJ2-1; tentatively, D is TRBD2 (6 bases). Germline CDR1 DFQATT, CDR2 SNEGSKA (reference sequence). The germline V and J ends were trimmed by 7 bases and 8 bases, with 18 bases remaining between them. This CDR3 has 13 amino acids. CDR3 residues: CSGAEGMRDEQFF. In DNA form, the CDR3 reads TGCAGTGGAGCGGAGGGGATGAGAGATGAGCAGTTCTTC.

The sample holds one count of this clonotype. The chain employs TRBV13 and TRBJ2-7; 7 bases line up with TRBD1. CDR3 length equals 12 residues. Germline-derived CDR1 and CDR2 are PRHDT and FYEKMQ (reference sequence). Trimming at V came to 4 bases and at J to 5 bases, leaving 2 bases not matched to a gene. The CDR3 DNA follows: TGTGCCAGCAGCTCCGGGACAGACGAGCAGTACTTC. Its translation: CASSSGTDEQYF.

This clonotype came up once. The chain combines TRBV2 with TRBJ2-7, with no clear D. CDR1 and CDR2 (germline): SNHLY, FYNNEI. CDR3 length equals 11 residues. V was shortened by 8 bases and J by 2 bases, with 7 bases between the two germline ends. The CDR3 is CASEHAYEQYF. DNA of the CDR3: TGTGCCAGCGAACATGCCTACGAGCAGTACTTC.